This T cell receptor beta chain emerged from a study of PD-1 blockade in mismatch repair-deficient tumors. The overall study: Enrolled about 2012-2016, patients had progressing, pretreated mismatch repair-deficient cancers of around 12 types. Study-wide results and limits: Rapid post-treatment expansion, then contraction, generally preceding radiologic response, marked tumor-resident clones.

For this clone: The antigen is not known.

V was pared by 4 bases and J by 10 bases, with 20 bases between. The CDR3 contains 15 residues. CDR1 and CDR2 (germline): MNHEY, SVGAGI. Here immunoSEQ multiplex PCR was the method, and the copy in TCRdb shows in-frame clones only, minus some. Found here are roughly 130,000 clones, more than 70% of them singletons; the top ten hold about 11%. Mismatch repair deficiency was confirmed in all patients, by PCR or immunohistochemistry. TCR sequencing covered a few patients who responded to pembrolizumab. This specimen was peripheral blood, taken just over 70 weeks after starting pembrolizumab. The V call is TRBV6-5, the J call TRBJ2-1; possible D gene TRBD2, 5 bases. The sequence came from an adult with mismatch repair-deficient cancer. The CDR3 sequence: CASSFNGISSGEQFF. The CDR3 DNA follows: TGTGCCAGCAGTTTTAACGGGATATCCAGTGGCGAGCAGTTCTTC.